The next 2 T cell receptor beta chains were all read from a single sample in a study of T cells in localized non-small cell lung cancer. The repertoire was sequenced with immunoSEQ multiplex PCR; TCRdb's copy has only in-frame clones and lacks some. This table holds approximately 11,000 clones, 90% to 95% found once. The source was peripheral blood, collected before any cancer treatment. These receptors were taken from a male donor older than 55 with stage III lung adenocarcinoma.

The V and J genes are TRBV18 and TRBJ2-3, with D possibly matching TRBD2 (6 bases). The V gene lost 4 bases and the J gene lost 3 bases, with 14 bases spanning the gap. There are 15 residues in the CDR3. In germline, CDR1 is KGHSH, CDR2 LQKENI. The CDR3 coding sequence is TGTGCCAGCTCACGAGGGACGGGAGCAACAGATACGCAGTATTTT. This translates into CASSRGTGATDTQYF.

The chain joins TRBV2 to TRBJ1-1, with TRBD1 identical over 9 bases. V lost 4 bases to trimming and J lost 8 bases; unmatched junction nucleotides: 5. The germline CDR1 and CDR2 sequences are SNHLY and FYNNEI. This CDR3 is 13 amino acids long. CDR3: CASSGGTGLEAFF. CDR3 DNA sequence: TGTGCCAGCAGTGGGGGGACAGGGCTGGAAGCTTTCTTT. Together with reference TRBV2 and TRBJ1-1, the CDR3 gives the full variable domain: EPEVTQTPSHQVTQMGQEVILRCVPISNHLYFYWYRQILGQKVEFLVSFYNNEISEKSEIFDDQFSVERPDGSNFTLKIRSTKLEDSAMYFCASSGGTGLEAFFGQGTRLTVV.